Here is one T cell receptor beta chain with its context. CDR1 and CDR2 from the germline V gene are SGHNT and YYREEE (reference sequence). The CDR3 is 13 residues long. Germline trimming cut 4 bases from V and 4 bases from J; bases unmatched to any gene: 4. Using immunoSEQ multiplex PCR, the repertoire was profiled, and TCRdb retains in-frame clones only, with some absent. The data show 90,000 to 120,000 clones, 84% seen once. The data stem from a study of blood T cell repertoires in COVID-19. Study background: Acute and convalescent COVID-19 specimens originated in the United States, Italy and Spain. PBMCs, B-cell-depleted T cells, or T cells were the source of the cDNA or gDNA that made up the material.

This chain joins TRBV5-4 and TRBJ1-1, with TRBD1 matching over 7 bases. The sequence was collected from a human donor in a cohort sampled during active COVID-19. The sequencing sample was made of peripheral blood. The CDR3 DNA reads TGTGCCAGCAGCGCCCAGGGGGGCACTGAAGCTTTCTTT. It yields the protein CASSAQGGTEAFF.